The rows below give T cell receptor beta chains drawn from one sample of a study of T cell responses to AZD1222 COVID-19 vaccine. Sequencing used immunoSEQ multiplex PCR; TCRdb keeps in-frame clones, though not all of them. Of some 150,000 clones in the sample, approximately 90% were seen once. The source was peripheral blood, collected on day 0 of AZD1222 vaccination. These receptors all stem from an adult in good health. Each CDR3 is given with its conserved first and last residue. A D gene is named only where the DNA matches it firmly. The size field is filled for only some rows; it gives once, few, many or a size class.

clone size	J gene	D gene	V gene	CDR3 DNA	CDR3 protein
-	TRBJ1-5	TRBD1	TRBV3-1/TRBV3-2	TGTGCCAGCAGCAGCGACAGGGAGGACTATAGCAATCAGCCCCAGCATTTT	CASSSDREDYSNQPQHF
once	TRBJ1-4	TRBD1	TRBV19	TGTGCCAGTAGTGTCGATGGACAGGGCGAAGAGGAAAAACTGTTTTTT	CASSVDGQGEEEKLFF
-	TRBJ1-1	TRBD1	TRBV7-4	TGTGCCAGCAGCTGGACAGGGGAACTGAACACTGAAGCTTTCTTT	CASSWTGELNTEAFF
few	TRBJ2-7	-	TRBV6-5	TGTGCCAGTCGACCCGGGGGACTGGTCGAGCAGTACTTC	CASRPGGLVEQYF
-	TRBJ1-2	TRBD1	TRBV2	TGTGCCAGCAGTGAAGCGAAGACAGGGCCAATTGGCTACACCTTC	CASSEAKTGPIGYTF
-	TRBJ2-7	-	TRBV27	TGTGCCAGCAGGGAGGGGCGAGGACCATCCTACGAGCAGTACTTC	CASREGRGPSYEQYF
-	TRBJ1-2	TRBD1	TRBV7-2	TGTGCCAGCAGCTTCCGGGACAGGGTGGATAAATACGGCTACACCTTC	CASSFRDRVDKYGYTF
-	TRBJ1-1	-	TRBV7-9	TGTGCCAGCAGCTTACAGGAAAGAACTGAAGCTTTCTTT	CASSLQERTEAFF
-	TRBJ1-6	-	TRBV6-6	TGTGCCAGCGACAGATCCCCCTATAATTCACCCCTCCACTTT	CASDRSPYNSPLHF
-	TRBJ1-5	-	TRBV6-5	TGTGCCAGCAGGACCGGGACCGGCAATCAGCCCCAGCATTTT	CASRTGTGNQPQHF
-	TRBJ1-3	-	TRBV9	TGTGCCAGCAGCGTAGGAGGACTCTCTGGAAACACCATATATTTT	CASSVGGLSGNTIYF
-	TRBJ2-5	TRBD2	TRBV28	TGTGCCAGCAGTTTTTACCCTAGCGGTCATATGGCCCAGTACTTC	CASSFYPSGHMAQYF
-	TRBJ2-5	TRBD2	TRBV12-3/TRBV12-4	TGTGCCAGCAGCCCTAGCGGACAAGAGACCCAGTACTTC	CASSPSGQETQYF
-	TRBJ2-1	TRBD2	TRBV6-1	TGTGCCAGCAGTGAAGGTCTAGCGGGGGACAATGAGCAGTTCTTC	CASSEGLAGDNEQFF
-	TRBJ1-4	-	TRBV28	TGTGCCAGCAGTCTTTGGACAGTGATATCAACTAATGAAAAACTGTTTTTT	CASSLWTVISTNEKLFF
once	TRBJ2-7	-	TRBV3-1/TRBV3-2	TGTGCCAGCAGCCAAGATCTTTTTTACGTGAGGCCTCCTCGATCGAAAAACGAGCAGTACTTC	CASSQDLFYVRPPRSKNEQYF
-	TRBJ1-5	-	TRBV27	TGTGCCAGCAGTTTCTCAGGGTGGAGCAATCAGCCCCAGCATTTT	CASSFSGWSNQPQHF
-	TRBJ1-2	-	TRBV7-9	TGTGCCAGCAGCCGGGAAACAGGAAACTATGGCTACACCTTC	CASSRETGNYGYTF
-	TRBJ2-1	-	TRBV30	TGTGCCTGGAACGGCGGGATGGGTAATGAGCAGTTCTTC	CAWNGGMGNEQFF
-	TRBJ2-1	TRBD2	TRBV2	TGTGCCAGCAGTGAAGGGGCGGGAGCACCTTACAATGAGCAGTTCTTC	CASSEGAGAPYNEQFF
-	TRBJ2-7	TRBD2	TRBV25-1	TGTGCCAGCAGCGGGACTAGAGACTACGAGCAGTACTTC	CASSGTRDYEQYF
-	TRBJ1-2	-	TRBV27	TGTGCCAGCAGTTTAGGGGCGTCGTACTATGGCTACACCTTC	CASSLGASYYGYTF
-	TRBJ2-5	TRBD1	TRBV7-9	TGTGCCAGCAGCCCGAGGACAGGGATGCTCGAAGAGACCCAGTACTTC	CASSPRTGMLEETQYF
-	TRBJ2-5	-	TRBV10-3	TGTGCCATCAGTGAGACCAGGGATCGCCGTTACTTC	CAISETRDRRYF
-	TRBJ1-1	-	TRBV12-3/TRBV12-4	TGTGCCAGCAGTTCCCCGGTAGGAGCTTTCTTT	CASSSPVGAFF
-	TRBJ1-1	TRBD1	TRBV30	TGTGCCTGGAGCAGGACAGGAACGAACACTGAAGCTTTCTTT	CAWSRTGTNTEAFF
-	TRBJ2-7	-	TRBV5-1	TGCGCCAGCAGCTTGGTATCTAGCAGCGAGCAGTACTTC	CASSLVSSSEQYF
-	TRBJ2-7	-	TRBV6-6	TGTGCCAGCAGTTACTCCGGGGACGAGCAGTACTTC	CASSYSGDEQYF
-	TRBJ1-5	-	TRBV4-1	TGCGCCAGCAGCCAAGCCGAGCCAGGTCAGCCCCAGCATTTT	CASSQAEPGQPQHF
-	TRBJ1-6	TRBD1	TRBV2	TGTGCCAGCAGTGCTAAGCAGGGGGCGGCTTCACCCCTCCACTTT	CASSAKQGAASPLHF
-	TRBJ1-3	-	TRBV18	TGTGCCAGCTCACCGTCAGGTGCCTCTGGAAACACCATATATTTT	CASSPSGASGNTIYF
-	TRBJ1-1	-	TRBV4-1	TGCGCCAGCAGTACCGGGGGCGGTTACACTGAAGCTTTCTTT	CASSTGGGYTEAFF
-	TRBJ1-1	-	TRBV2	TGTGCCAGCAGTGAATTCACCTCGAACACTGAAGCTTTCTTT	CASSEFTSNTEAFF
-	TRBJ1-5	-	TRBV19	TGTGCCAGTAGTCGCGAGGGACAGCCCCAGCATTTT	CASSREGQPQHF
-	TRBJ1-3	-	TRBV7-8	TGTGCCAGCAGCTTAGGGTTTGAAAGCTTAATCTCTGGAAACACCATATATTTT	CASSLGFESLISGNTIYF
-	TRBJ2-7	-	TRBV3-1/TRBV3-2	TGTGCCAGCAGCCAAGTTCTAGCTACGGTCGCCTACGAGCAGTACTTC	CASSQVLATVAYEQYF
-	TRBJ2-3	TRBD2	TRBV7-2	TGTGCCAGCAGCTCCGGGACTAGCTCGCGGGGGGATACGCAGTATTTT	CASSSGTSSRGDTQYF
few	TRBJ2-1	-	TRBV5-1	TGCGCCAGCAGCTTGGGCAGGTTTCCCTACAATGAGCAGTTCTTC	CASSLGRFPYNEQFF
once	TRBJ2-5	TRBD2	TRBV6-5	TGTGCCAGCAGTTACGCCGGGACTAGCAGAGAGACCCAGTACTTC	CASSYAGTSRETQYF
-	TRBJ1-1	-	TRBV2	TGTGCCAGCAGTGAAACCAGAGTCGACACTGAAGCTTTCTTT	CASSETRVDTEAFF
few	TRBJ2-1	TRBD2	TRBV7-7	TGTGCTAGCAGCCCCTTACTAGCGGGAGAAACCTACAATGAGCAGTTCTTC	CASSPLLAGETYNEQFF
-	TRBJ2-7	TRBD2	TRBV7-2	TGTGCCAGCAGCTTAGATCTTCGACTAGCGACCTACGAGCAGTACTTC	CASSLDLRLATYEQYF
once	TRBJ2-1	-	TRBV7-9	TGTGCCAGCAGCTTAGGTGACAGGAGCTCCTACAATGAGCAGTTCTTC	CASSLGDRSSYNEQFF
-	TRBJ2-7	-	TRBV28	TGTGCCAGCAGTCCGTCAGGAAACTCCTACGAGCAGTACTTC	CASSPSGNSYEQYF
-	TRBJ2-1	TRBD1	TRBV28	TGTGCCAGCAGGGACAGGTTAACTCGTGAGCAGTTCTTC	CASRDRLTREQFF
-	TRBJ1-5	TRBD1	TRBV28	TGTGCCAGCAGTTTCAAGGACAGGGGCGTTAATCAGCCCCAGCATTTT	CASSFKDRGVNQPQHF
-	TRBJ2-1	-	TRBV24-1	TGTGCCACCAGTGGAGGAGCGGGCTCCTACAATGAGCAGTTCTTC	CATSGGAGSYNEQFF
-	TRBJ1-6	-	TRBV10-3	TGTGCCATCAGGACAGAGAAGAATTCACCCCTCCACTTT	CAIRTEKNSPLHF
-	TRBJ2-3	-	TRBV28	TGTGCCAGCAGTTTCCCTTACACGGTCACACTAGCAGATACGCAGTATTTT	CASSFPYTVTLADTQYF